This is a list of T cell receptor beta chains from one sample in a study of blood T cell repertoires in COVID-19. Produced via immunoSEQ multiplex PCR; TCRdb's table is partial and in-frame only. This table holds a few hundred thousand clones, 84% found once. Specimen: PBMCs or T cells enriched from blood (not recorded which). These receptors were obtained from a woman between 40 and 55 years old who had recovered from COVID-19. CDR3s include the opening cysteine and the closing phenylalanine or tryptophan. Fields, in order: CDR3 protein, CDR3 DNA, V gene, J gene, D gene, clone size. The D gene is left open where the match is weak. The size entry is marked missing in some rows and otherwise reads once, few, many or a size class.

CDR3aa: CASSLPYEQYF
CDR3nt: TGTGCCAGCAGCTTGCCGTACGAGCAGTACTTC
v_gene: TRBV5-8
j_gene: TRBJ2-7
d_gene: NA
abundance: NA

CDR3aa: CASRTGTGASDTF
CDR3nt: TGTGCCAGCAGAACCGGGACAGGGGCTTCAGACACCTTC
v_gene: TRBV2
j_gene: TRBJ1-2
d_gene: TRBD1
abundance: few

CDR3aa: CASSLAPFGSGENNEQFF
CDR3nt: TGTGCCAGCAGCTTAGCCCCCTTCGGGAGCGGGGAGAACAATGAGCAGTTCTTC
v_gene: TRBV7-7
j_gene: TRBJ2-1
d_gene: TRBD2
abundance: NA

CDR3aa: CASSLTQGAGAPLHF
CDR3nt: TGCGCCAGCAGCCTAACCCAGGGGGCAGGGGCACCCCTCCACTTT
v_gene: TRBV5-1
j_gene: TRBJ1-6
d_gene: TRBD1
abundance: NA

CDR3aa: CASSLSLENYGYTF
CDR3nt: TGTGCCAGCAGCTTAAGCCTCGAAAACTATGGCTACACCTTC
v_gene: TRBV11-2
j_gene: TRBJ1-2
d_gene: NA
abundance: NA

CDR3aa: CASSHQTGGVFHEQYF
CDR3nt: TGTGCCAGCAGCCACCAAACAGGGGGCGTTTTTCACGAGCAGTACTTC
v_gene: TRBV11-2
j_gene: TRBJ2-7
d_gene: TRBD1
abundance: NA

CDR3aa: CATSDGGTGAAETQYF
CDR3nt: TGTGCCACCAGTGATGGGGGGACAGGGGCCGCGGAGACCCAGTACTTC
v_gene: TRBV24-1
j_gene: TRBJ2-5
d_gene: TRBD1
abundance: NA

CDR3aa: CAISVDRGHTEAFF
CDR3nt: TGTGCCATCAGCGTTGACAGGGGTCACACTGAAGCTTTCTTT
v_gene: TRBV10-3
j_gene: TRBJ1-1
d_gene: TRBD1
abundance: NA

CDR3aa: CASRTAYGYTF
CDR3nt: TGTGCCAGCAGGACAGCCTATGGCTACACCTTC
v_gene: TRBV9
j_gene: TRBJ1-2
d_gene: NA
abundance: NA

CDR3aa: CASSRDSLSQNNEQFF
CDR3nt: TGTGCCAGCAGTCGGGACTCGCTCAGCCAAAACAATGAGCAGTTCTTC
v_gene: TRBV6-2/TRBV6-3
j_gene: TRBJ2-1
d_gene: NA
abundance: NA

CDR3aa: CASRQANTDTQYF
CDR3nt: TGTGCCAGCCGGCAGGCTAACACAGATACGCAGTATTTT
v_gene: TRBV27
j_gene: TRBJ2-3
d_gene: NA
abundance: NA

CDR3aa: CASSLGSGSFNEQFF
CDR3nt: TGTGCCAGCAGCTTAGGGAGCGGGAGTTTCAATGAGCAGTTCTTC
v_gene: TRBV13
j_gene: TRBJ2-1
d_gene: TRBD2
abundance: NA

CDR3aa: CASSWKAGQGIDYTF
CDR3nt: TGTGCCAGCAGCTGGAAAGCGGGACAGGGAATCGACTACACCTTC
v_gene: TRBV7-2
j_gene: TRBJ1-2
d_gene: TRBD1
abundance: few

CDR3aa: CAGGKRTGKHNEQFF
CDR3nt: TGTGCCGGAGGGAAGCGGACAGGGAAACACAATGAGCAGTTCTTC
v_gene: TRBV2
j_gene: TRBJ2-1
d_gene: TRBD1
abundance: NA

CDR3aa: CASSLEAGNTEAFF
CDR3nt: TGTGCCAGCAGCCTGGAGGCAGGGAACACTGAAGCTTTCTTT
v_gene: TRBV2
j_gene: TRBJ1-1
d_gene: NA
abundance: NA

CDR3aa: CASSSKTGKNIQYF
CDR3nt: TGTGCCAGCAGTTCGAAGACAGGGAAAAACATTCAGTACTTC
v_gene: TRBV28
j_gene: TRBJ2-4
d_gene: TRBD1
abundance: few

CDR3aa: CASSLNSRLGNTIYF
CDR3nt: TGTGCCAGCAGCTTGAACAGTCGTTTGGGAAACACCATATATTTT
v_gene: TRBV5-8
j_gene: TRBJ1-3
d_gene: NA
abundance: NA

CDR3aa: CASSRELTAFF
CDR3nt: TGTGCCAGCAGTCGGGAACTGACAGCTTTCTTT
v_gene: TRBV5-5
j_gene: TRBJ1-1
d_gene: NA
abundance: NA

CDR3aa: CASSVRGAALNTEAFF
CDR3nt: TGTGCCAGCAGTGTTAGGGGCGCGGCCTTGAACACTGAAGCTTTCTTT
v_gene: TRBV2
j_gene: TRBJ1-1
d_gene: NA
abundance: NA

CDR3aa: CASSPGTRIGGYTF
CDR3nt: TGTGCCAGCAGCCCCGGGACTCGCATTGGTGGCTACACCTTC
v_gene: TRBV11-2
j_gene: TRBJ1-2
d_gene: NA
abundance: NA

CDR3aa: CASSQERRSQETQYF
CDR3nt: TGTGCCAGCAGTCAGGAACGACGGTCCCAGGAGACCCAGTACTTC
v_gene: TRBV7-8
j_gene: TRBJ2-5
d_gene: NA
abundance: NA

CDR3aa: CASSLMSRTAFPNQPQHF
CDR3nt: TGTGCCAGCAGCTTAATGTCTAGGACAGCTTTTCCCAATCAGCCCCAGCATTTT
v_gene: TRBV7-2
j_gene: TRBJ1-5
d_gene: NA
abundance: NA

CDR3aa: CASSYSKYSPNYGYTF
CDR3nt: TGTGCCAGCAGTTACTCGAAATACAGCCCGAACTATGGCTACACCTTC
v_gene: TRBV6-2/TRBV6-3
j_gene: TRBJ1-2
d_gene: NA
abundance: NA

CDR3aa: CASSQNSDRTYGYTF
CDR3nt: TGTGCCAGCTCCCAAAACTCTGACAGGACCTATGGCTACACCTTC
v_gene: TRBV18
j_gene: TRBJ1-2
d_gene: NA
abundance: once

CDR3aa: CASSSDRGGEKLFF
CDR3nt: TGTGCCAGCAGCTCAGACAGGGGAGGAGAAAAACTGTTTTTT
v_gene: TRBV5-8
j_gene: TRBJ1-4
d_gene: TRBD1
abundance: few